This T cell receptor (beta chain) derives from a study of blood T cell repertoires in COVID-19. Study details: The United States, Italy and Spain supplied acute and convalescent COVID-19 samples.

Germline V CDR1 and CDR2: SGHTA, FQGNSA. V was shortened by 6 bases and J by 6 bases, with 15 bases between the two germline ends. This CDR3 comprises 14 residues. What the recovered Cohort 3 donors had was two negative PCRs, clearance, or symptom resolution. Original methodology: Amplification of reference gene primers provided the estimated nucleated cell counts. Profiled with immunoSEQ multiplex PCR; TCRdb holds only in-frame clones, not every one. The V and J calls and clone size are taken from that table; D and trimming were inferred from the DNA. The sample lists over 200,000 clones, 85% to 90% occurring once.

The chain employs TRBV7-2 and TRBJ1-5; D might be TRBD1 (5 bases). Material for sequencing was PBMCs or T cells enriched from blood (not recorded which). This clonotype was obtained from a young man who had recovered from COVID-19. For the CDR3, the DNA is TGTGCCAGCAGTTCCAGGGTGGGCGGTCAGCCCCAGCATTTT. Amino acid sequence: CASSSRVGGQPQHF.